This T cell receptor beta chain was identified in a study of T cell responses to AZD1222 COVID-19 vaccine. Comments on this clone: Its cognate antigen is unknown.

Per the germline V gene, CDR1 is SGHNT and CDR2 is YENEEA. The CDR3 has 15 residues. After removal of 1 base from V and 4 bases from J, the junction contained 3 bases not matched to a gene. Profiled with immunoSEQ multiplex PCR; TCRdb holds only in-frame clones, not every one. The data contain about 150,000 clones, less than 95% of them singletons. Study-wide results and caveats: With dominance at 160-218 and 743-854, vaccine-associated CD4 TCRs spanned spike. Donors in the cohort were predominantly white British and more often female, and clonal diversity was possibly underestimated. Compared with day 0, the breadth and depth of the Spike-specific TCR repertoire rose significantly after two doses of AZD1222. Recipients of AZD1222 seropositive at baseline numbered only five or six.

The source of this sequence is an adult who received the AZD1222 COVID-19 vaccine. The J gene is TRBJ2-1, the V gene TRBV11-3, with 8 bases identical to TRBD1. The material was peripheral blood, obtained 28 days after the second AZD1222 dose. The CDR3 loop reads CASSLAQGAYNEQFF. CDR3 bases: TGTGCCAGCAGCTTAGCGCAGGGGGCTTACAATGAGCAGTTCTTC. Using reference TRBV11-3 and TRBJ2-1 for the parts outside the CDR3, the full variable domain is EAGVVQSPRYKIIEKKQPVAFWCNPISGHNTLYWYLQNLGQGPELLIRYENEEAVDDSQLPKDRFSAERLKGVDSTLKIQPAELGDSAVYLCASSLAQGAYNEQFFGPGTRLTVL.